Below are 14 T cell receptor beta chains sequenced from a single sample in a study of technical replicates of blood from a handful of donors. Sequencing used immunoSEQ multiplex PCR; TCRdb keeps in-frame clones, though not all of them. In the table there are some 84,000 clones, over 75% of which are singletons. The material sequenced was T cells isolated from PBMCs. The receptors stem from a human donor in good health.

The rearrangement joins TRBV19 to TRBJ1-2, with D maybe TRBD1 (6 bases). This CDR3 comprises 16 residues. The germline V gene encodes CDR1 LNHDA and CDR2 SQIVND (reference sequence). Between the trimmed V and J ends, which lost 3 bases and 8 bases, there was a span of 22 bases. CDR3 DNA: TGTGCCAGTAGTATGGGGGTGGGGGCGACGGATCGAGGCTACACCTTC. As protein: CASSMGVGATDRGYTF. Combining the CDR3 with reference TRBV19 and TRBJ1-2 gives the whole variable domain DGGITQSPKYLFRKEGQNVTLSCEQNLNHDAMYWYRQDPGQGLRLIYYSQIVNDFQKGDIAEGYSVSREKKESFPLTVTSAQKNPTAFYLCASSMGVGATDRGYTFGSGTRLTVV.

The chain carries TRBV7-3 and TRBJ2-1; 10 bases fit TRBD2. The V gene's germline CDR1 is SGHTA and CDR2 FQGTGA. V dropped 5 bases and J dropped 6; count of bases not matched to a gene: 4. CDR3 length equals 14 residues. The CDR3 protein is CASSHGTSANEQFF. The CDR3 DNA reads TGTGCCAGCAGCCATGGGACTAGCGCCAATGAGCAGTTCTTC.

The V and J genes are TRBV29-1 and TRBJ2-7; possible D gene TRBD2, 6 bases. CDR1 SQVTM and CDR2 ANQGSEA come from the germline V gene. Trimming took 4 bases from V and 4 from J, leaving 14 bases between them. The CDR3 runs to 13 residues. In DNA, the CDR3 is TGCAGCGTTGGGATCAGGGACTCGTACGAGCAGTACTTC. The encoded protein is CSVGIRDSYEQYF.

The chain employs TRBV6-1 and TRBJ1-5; D remains unclear. The CDR3 covers 15 residues. V dropped 5 bases and J dropped 0 bases, with 11 bases sitting between them. Germline V lookup: CDR1 MNHNS, CDR2 SASEGT. The CDR3 loop reads CASSSRVPSNQPQHF. The CDR3 DNA sequence: TGTGCCAGCAGTTCCCGGGTTCCTAGCAATCAGCCCCAGCATTTT.

The rearrangement links TRBV15 to TRBJ2-3; TRBD1 aligns across 9 bases. This CDR3 has 18 residues. Germline V gene sequence: CDR1 LNHNV, CDR2 YYDKDF (reference sequence). V gave up 0 bases and J gave up 0 bases; unmatched junction bases: 7. CDR3 residues: CATSRDSSGTGSTDTQYF. CDR3 DNA: TGTGCCACCAGCAGAGATTCGTCAGGGACAGGGAGCACAGATACGCAGTATTTT.

This clone showed up just once. V gene TRBV6-1 combines with J gene TRBJ2-2; 7 positions agree with TRBD1. CDR1 is MNHNS and CDR2 is SASEGT in the germline V gene. The CDR3 totals 14 residues. Unmatched junction bases numbered 4, after V lost 6 bases and J lost 3 bases. CDR3: CASSRTGDTGELFF. CDR3 nucleotide sequence: TGTGCCAGCAGCCGAACAGGGGACACCGGGGAGCTGTTTTTT.

The V call is TRBV5-1, the J call TRBJ2-7; TRBD1 might be the D (6 bases). CDR1 and CDR2 from the germline V gene are SGHRS and YFSETQ. The CDR3 extends over 15 amino acids. V shed 0 bases and J shed 1 base, with 11 bases lying between them. The CDR3 DNA reads as TGCGCCAGCAGCTTGGGTTACAGGGATTCCTACGAGCAGTACTTC. It translates to CASSLGYRDSYEQYF.

The chain has TRBV11-2 and TRBJ2-7; possibly TRBD2 for D (5 bases). The V and J ends lost 7 bases and 0 bases respectively, with 19 bases between them. The CDR3 covers 16 residues. Germline-derived CDR1 and CDR2 are SGHAT and FQNNGV. The CDR3 coding sequence is TGTGCCAGCACCCAGAGCGGTCGTGCCGGCTCCTACGAGCAGTACTTC. This translates into CASTQSGRAGSYEQYF.

The rearrangement uses TRBV15 and TRBJ1-2; 9 nucleotides line up with TRBD1. V trimming: 1 base; J trimming: 11 bases; junction bases outside the gene matches: 8. Germline lookup yields CDR1 LNHNV and CDR2 YYDKDF (reference sequence). This CDR3 has 14 residues. The chain's CDR3 is CATSRAGTGPLYTF. CDR3 coding DNA: TGTGCCACCAGCAGAGCCGGGACAGGGCCCCTTTACACCTTC.

The count of this clone is one. The V and J genes are TRBV5-6 and TRBJ1-1; no definite D call. The CDR3 extends over 13 amino acids. Germline V gives CDR1 SGHDT, CDR2 YYEEEE. The V end lost 4 bases, the J end lost 4 bases, and 11 bases lay between the germline ends. Here the CDR3 DNA reads TGTGCCAGCAGCCCCGGGTTGGGCACTGAAGCTTTCTTT. It encodes CASSPGLGTEAFF.

V usage is TRBV10-3 and J usage is TRBJ2-1; D is possibly TRBD2 (5 bases). Trimming cost V 4 bases and J 10 bases, with 11 bases left between them. The CDR3 sequence is 12 residues long. Germline CDR1 ENHRY, CDR2 SYGVKD. The CDR3 nucleotides are TGTGCCATCAGTGTCGGGGAACCGGAGCAGTTCTTC. Translated, it gives CAISVGEPEQFF.

This clone was counted once. The germline gene is not matched at one end of the junction; a read error may be the cause. The rearrangement links TRBV7-3 to TRBJ1-3, with 9 positions matching TRBD1. CDR1 is SGHTA, CDR2 FQGTGA, per germline. The CDR3 loop spans 16 amino acids. CDR3 residues: CASRLTGQGNEDTIYF. CDR3 in DNA: TGTGCCAGCAGATTAACGGGACAGGGTAATGAAGACACCATATATTTT.

This clone was observed a handful of times. The chain recombines TRBV9 with TRBJ1-1, with D perhaps TRBD1 (5 bases). Trimming stripped 2 bases from V and 5 bases from J, with 16 bases between. The CDR3 consists of 15 residues. From germline, CDR1 is SGDLS and CDR2 YYNGEE. CDR3 in DNA: TGTGCCAGCAGCGTGGACGCCTGGGGGGATACTGAAGCTTTCTTT. Protein product: CASSVDAWGDTEAFF.

CDR3 region: CASSYPDRGPHEQYF. In DNA form, the CDR3 reads TGTGCCAGCAGTTATCCGGACAGGGGACCGCACGAGCAGTACTTC. J is TRBJ2-7 and V is TRBV6-6; 9 bases align to TRBD1. V shed 3 bases and J 5 bases; nucleotides not matched to a gene: 8. The CDR3 totals 15 residues. Germline CDR1 reads MNHNY; CDR2 reads SVGAGI (reference sequence).